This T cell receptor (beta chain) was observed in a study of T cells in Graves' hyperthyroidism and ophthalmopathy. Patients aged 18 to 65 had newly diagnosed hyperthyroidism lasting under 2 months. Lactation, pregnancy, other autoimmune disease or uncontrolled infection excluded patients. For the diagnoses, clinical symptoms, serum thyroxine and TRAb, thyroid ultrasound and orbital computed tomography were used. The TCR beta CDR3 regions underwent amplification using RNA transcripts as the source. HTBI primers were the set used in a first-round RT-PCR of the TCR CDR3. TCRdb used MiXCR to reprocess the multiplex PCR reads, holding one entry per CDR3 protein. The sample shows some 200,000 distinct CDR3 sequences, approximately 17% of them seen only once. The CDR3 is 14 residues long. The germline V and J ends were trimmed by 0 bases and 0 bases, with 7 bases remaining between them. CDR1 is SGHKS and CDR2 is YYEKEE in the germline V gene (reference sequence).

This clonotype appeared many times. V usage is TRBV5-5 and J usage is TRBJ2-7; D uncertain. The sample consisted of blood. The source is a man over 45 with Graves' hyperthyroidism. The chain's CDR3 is CASSLGSSSYEQYF. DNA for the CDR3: TGTGCCAGCAGCTTGGGCAGCAGCTCCTACGAGCAGTACTTC.